This TCR beta chain emerged from a study of T cell responses to AZD1222 COVID-19 vaccine. Regarding the study as a whole: At 160-218 and 743-854, vaccine-associated CD4 TCRs were dominant, and they spanned spike. Unmutated variant regions are reportedly targeted by nearly half of spike-specific TCRs. Clonal diversity may have been underestimated, and the donors were mostly white British, with more females than males.

Profiled with immunoSEQ multiplex PCR; TCRdb holds only in-frame clones, not every one. The data contain about 130,000 clones, 93% of them seen just once; the ten biggest clones take up about 0.86%. The CDR3 runs to 16 residues. Trimming shortened V by 1 base and J by 1 base, and 8 bases separated the two germline ends. Germline CDR1 MNHEY, CDR2 SMNVEV (reference sequence). Points on this clone: Antigen: not known.

Sequencing used peripheral blood, obtained on day 0 of AZD1222 vaccination. The sequence was obtained from an adult in good health. This chain joins TRBV27 and TRBJ1-6; D call uncertain. Here the CDR3 reads CASSLFGVSYNSPLHF. The CDR3 nucleotides read TGTGCCAGCAGTTTATTTGGGGTTTCCTATAATTCACCCCTCCACTTT.